This T cell receptor beta chain is from a study of regulatory T cells in long-lasting Graves disease. About the study: Graves' patients diagnosed newly had used antithyroid drugs under 3 months. Study outcomes and limitations: Persistent patients had more shared public clonotypes (approximately 2,700) than new patients (about 900). Among samples with persistent disease, TRBV28, TRBJ1-2 and TRBJ2-5 were favored.

This clonotype was picked up many times. Its antigen is currently unknown. iRepertoire HTBI primers and Arm-PCR of CDR3 regions built TCR beta libraries. MiXCR, run by TCRdb on the multiplex PCR reads, gives a single entry per CDR3 protein. The table shows approximately 350,000 distinct CDR3 sequences, with about 12% occurring only once. Time point specified: newly diagnosed GD, antithyroid drugs for less than 3 months. RNA isolated from PBMCs was used to make the TCR library. Germline V gene data show CDR1 as SGDLS and CDR2 as YYNGEE. The CDR3 is 15 residues long. Trimming pared 3 bases from V and 4 bases from J, leaving 14 bases between. In addition, the sample was reused for a study of T cells in Graves' hyperthyroidism and ophthalmopathy. That publication notes: Initially, a first-round RT-PCR of the TCR CDR3 employed the HTBI primer set.

The V call is TRBV9, the J call TRBJ1-5, with D unresolved. This clonotype was sampled from a woman between 18 and 29 years old with Graves disease. The sequencing here drew on peripheral blood mononuclear cells (PBMCs), taken at new diagnosis, from a patient treated with antithyroid drugs. In nucleotides, the CDR3 is TGTGCCAGCAGCGCCGGAGAGGGAGTTAATCAGCCCCAGCATTTT. Its protein is CASSAGEGVNQPQHF.